The sequence of this T cell receptor beta chain was determined in a study of beta chain features in type 1 diabetes. Only one heparinised blood draw was taken per donor, and its volume averaged about 116 mL. CDR1 and CDR2 (germline): LNHNV, YYDKDF (reference sequence). Trimming took off 5 bases at V and 9 bases at J, with 11 bases between the two ends. This CDR3 spans 12 amino acids. Every bit of the isolated RNA underwent reverse transcription, so sequencing read expressed TCRB transcripts. TCRdb's table, derived via immunoSEQ multiplex PCR, lists solely in-frame clones and lacks some. The sample has some 220,000 clones, 11% seen once.

The sequence derives from a man aged 18 to 29 in good health. The chain carries TRBV15 and TRBJ1-5; D call uncertain. Sequenced input: central memory CD4+ T cells from blood. The CDR3 region is CATSPQLGPQHF. The CDR3 DNA reads TGTGCCACCAGCCCCCAATTAGGGCCCCAGCATTTT.